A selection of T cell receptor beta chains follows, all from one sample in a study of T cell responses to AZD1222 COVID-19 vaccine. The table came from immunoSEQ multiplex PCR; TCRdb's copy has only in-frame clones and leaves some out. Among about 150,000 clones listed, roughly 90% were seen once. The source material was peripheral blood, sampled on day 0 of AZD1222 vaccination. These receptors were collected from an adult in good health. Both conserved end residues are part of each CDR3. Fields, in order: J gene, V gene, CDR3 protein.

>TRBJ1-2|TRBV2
CAGRTGGLANYGYTF
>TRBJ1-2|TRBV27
CASSLSRGGYGYTF
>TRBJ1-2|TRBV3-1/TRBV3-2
CASSPGLNYGYTF
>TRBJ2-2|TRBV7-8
CASRTRGGLRTNTGELFF
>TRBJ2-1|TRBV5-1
CASSRGFSYNEQFF
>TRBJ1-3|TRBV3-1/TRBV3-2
CASSFPGTGGNTIYF
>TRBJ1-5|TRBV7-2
CASSPSAGGSNQPQHF
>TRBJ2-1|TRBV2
CASSEARGPNEQFF
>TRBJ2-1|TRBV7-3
CASSLGKNNEQFF
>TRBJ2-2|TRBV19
CASSIGGELFF
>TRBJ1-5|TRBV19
CASSTTGGAGSNQPQHF